A selection of T cell receptor beta chains follows, all from one sample in a study of identical twins. Each CDR3 protein gets one entry after TCRdb re-called the 5' RACE reads with MiXCR. The sample has hundreds of thousands of distinct CDR3 sequences; around 6% are singletons. Specimen: naive T cells sorted from blood. The receptors were sampled from a man younger than 35 in good health. Both conserved end residues are part of each CDR3. A D gene is named only where the DNA matches it firmly. A clone size is listed for some rows: how often the clone was seen (once, few, many), or a class if it is expanded.

-	TRBV10-3	TRBJ2-3	-	CAISLTLSAAVRDTQYF	TGTGCCATCAGTCTTACCCTTTCGGCTGCAGTACGAGATACGCAGTATTTT
many	TRBV29-1	TRBJ2-7	-	CSGGRSTYEQYF	TGCAGCGGGGGACGGTCGACCTACGAGCAGTACTTC
-	TRBV20-1	TRBJ2-5	TRBD2	CSARKGREGETQYF	TGCAGTGCTAGAAAGGGCAGGGAGGGGGAGACCCAGTACTTC
many	TRBV29-1	TRBJ2-2	-	CSVRAGTGELFF	TGCAGCGTTCGAGCGGGCACCGGGGAGCTGTTTTTT
-	TRBV20-1	TRBJ1-6	-	CSARLGRGSYNSPLHF	TGCAGTGCTAGACTCGGCAGGGGCTCCTATAATTCACCCCTCCACTTT
many	TRBV7-2	TRBJ2-7	TRBD2	CASSLTGLAGGEQYF	TGTGCCAGCAGCTTGACGGGACTAGCGGGAGGCGAGCAGTACTTC
few	TRBV19	TRBJ2-7	-	CASSTIYEQYF	TGTGCCAGTAGTACAATCTACGAGCAGTACTTC
many	TRBV5-1	TRBJ2-4	-	CASSLATGIQYF	TGCGCCAGCAGCTTGGCCACGGGCATTCAGTACTTC
many	TRBV28	TRBJ2-7	-	CASSSSGGVRYEQYF	TGTGCCAGCAGTTCCTCCGGGGGAGTAAGGTACGAGCAGTACTTC
few	TRBV20-1	TRBJ2-3	-	CSARDANRVLTDTQYF	TGCAGTGCTAGAGATGCGAACAGGGTCTTGACAGATACGCAGTATTTT
many	TRBV29-1	TRBJ2-7	TRBD1	CSAGTGGGKQYF	TGCAGCGCCGGGACAGGGGGCGGGAAGCAGTACTTC
-	TRBV30	TRBJ2-5	-	CAWTRLGQPETQYF	TGTGCCTGGACCAGACTAGGGCAACCTGAGACCCAGTACTTC
many	TRBV4-3	TRBJ2-5	TRBD2	CASSQDGLAGETQYF	TGCGCCAGCAGCCAAGATGGACTAGCGGGAGAGACCCAGTACTTC
many	TRBV5-1	TRBJ1-5	-	CASSVGRDQPQHF	TGCGCCAGCAGTGTAGGGAGGGATCAGCCCCAGCATTTT
-	TRBV14	TRBJ2-7	TRBD2	CASSPRLAGGQITYEQYF	TGTGCCAGCAGCCCCCGGCTAGCGGGAGGACAAATAACCTACGAGCAGTACTTC
few	TRBV6-5	TRBJ2-3	TRBD2	CASSYLAGGPTDTQYF	TGTGCCAGCAGTTACCTAGCGGGAGGGCCCACTGATACGCAGTATTTT
many	TRBV20-1	TRBJ1-5	TRBD1	CSARVEQGGNQPQHF	TGCAGTGCTAGAGTGGAACAGGGGGGCAATCAGCCCCAGCATTTT
many	TRBV24-1	TRBJ2-1	TRBD2	CATSVPAGGYNEQFF	TGTGCCACCAGTGTCCCGGCGGGAGGCTACAATGAGCAGTTCTTC
-	TRBV18	TRBJ2-1	TRBD2	CASSPASGMVKNEQFF	TGTGCCAGCTCACCAGCCAGCGGGATGGTAAAGAATGAGCAGTTCTTC
many	TRBV27	TRBJ2-7	TRBD2	CASSRLAGTYEQYF	TGTGCCAGCAGTCGTTTAGCGGGCACCTACGAGCAGTACTTC
-	TRBV14	TRBJ1-1	TRBD1	CASSQDRQGAWNTEAFF	TGTGCCAGCAGCCAAGATAGACAGGGGGCTTGGAACACTGAAGCTTTCTTT
many	TRBV28	TRBJ2-7	TRBD2	CASSRTSGISYEQYF	TGTGCCAGCAGCAGGACTAGCGGTATCTCCTACGAGCAGTACTTC
-	TRBV7-9	TRBJ2-5	-	CASRPNLRGEQETQYF	TGTGCCAGCAGACCCAATCTCCGGGGCGAACAAGAGACCCAGTACTTC
many	TRBV7-9	TRBJ2-1	TRBD2	CASSARLAVYNEQFF	TGTGCCAGCAGCGCACGACTAGCGGTATACAATGAGCAGTTCTTC
-	TRBV11-3	TRBJ2-1	TRBD2	CASSLAGTSGFDEQFF	TGTGCCAGCAGCTTAGCCGGGACTAGCGGTTTCGATGAGCAGTTCTTC
-	TRBV20-1	TRBJ2-5	-	CSAPTLTGRRETQYF	TGCAGCGCACCTACCCTCACGGGGCGAAGGGAGACCCAGTACTTC
few	TRBV5-1	TRBJ2-2	-	CASSLGGLLNTGELFF	TGCGCCAGCAGCTTGGGGGGACTCTTGAACACCGGGGAGCTGTTTTTT
many	TRBV12-3/TRBV12-4	TRBJ2-1	-	CASMRLNNEQFF	TGTGCCAGCATGCGGCTCAACAATGAGCAGTTCTTC
few	TRBV30	TRBJ2-7	-	CAWTRDNYYEQYF	TGTGCCTGGACCAGGGACAATTACTACGAGCAGTACTTC
many	TRBV3-1	TRBJ1-1	-	CASSPRVSGTEAFF	TGTGCCAGCAGCCCGAGGGTCTCGGGCACTGAAGCTTTCTTT
many	TRBV12-3/TRBV12-4	TRBJ2-3	-	CASYRSLETDTQYF	TGTGCCAGCTATCGGAGTCTAGAAACAGATACGCAGTATTTT
many	TRBV5-1	TRBJ2-1	-	CASSLVDNEQFF	TGTGCCAGCAGCTTAGTAGACAATGAGCAGTTCTTC
few	TRBV30	TRBJ2-2	-	CAWSSLSLVGELFF	TGTGCCTGGAGTTCGCTTAGCCTCGTCGGGGAGCTGTTTTTT
few	TRBV11-1	TRBJ2-2	TRBD2	CASSLLSGSYTGELFF	TGTGCCAGCAGCCTACTTAGCGGGAGCTACACCGGGGAGCTGTTTTTT
-	TRBV5-1	TRBJ2-2	-	CASSLSSWTGELFF	TGCGCCAGCAGCCTATCGTCATGGACCGGGGAGCTGTTTTTT
many	TRBV5-1	TRBJ2-3	-	CASSRPRDSQTDTQYF	TGCGCCAGCAGCCGGCCCCGGGACTCTCAAACAGATACGCAGTATTTT
-	TRBV12-3/TRBV12-4	TRBJ2-1	TRBD2	CASSPSRPGLAGDNEQFF	TGTGCCAGCAGTCCAAGCCGACCCGGACTAGCGGGAGACAATGAGCAGTTCTTC
-	TRBV7-2	TRBJ1-1	-	CASSQGWSTEAFF	TGTGCCAGCTCTCAGGGGTGGTCAACTGAAGCTTTCTTT
many	TRBV24-1	TRBJ1-5	TRBD1	CATSESGTGGNQPQHF	TGTGCCACCAGTGAGAGCGGGACAGGGGGCAATCAGCCCCAGCATTTT
-	TRBV20-1	TRBJ1-1	-	CSASFASSTEAFF	TGCAGTGCTAGTTTCGCGAGTTCTACTGAAGCTTTCTTT
-	TRBV20-1	TRBJ2-2	-	CSLISANTGELFF	TGCAGCTTAATTAGCGCGAACACCGGGGAGCTGTTTTTT
many	TRBV14	TRBJ2-1	TRBD1	CASSAGQGRYNEQFF	TGTGCCAGCAGCGCGGGACAGGGGCGCTACAATGAGCAGTTCTTC
many	TRBV7-9	TRBJ2-1	-	CASSYQDYYNEQFF	TGTGCCAGCAGCTACCAAGACTATTACAATGAGCAGTTCTTC
many	TRBV6-1	TRBJ1-5	-	CASRPRGGGILIGNQPQHF	TGTGCCAGCAGGCCCCGGGGTGGAGGGATCCTTATAGGAAATCAGCCCCAGCATTTT
many	TRBV20-1	TRBJ2-1	-	CSARVARGPNEQFF	TGCAGTGCTAGAGTTGCAAGGGGACCCAATGAGCAGTTCTTC
few	TRBV20-1	TRBJ2-3	-	CSARDRERSDTQYF	TGCAGTGCCCGAGACCGGGAGAGGTCAGATACGCAGTATTTT
many	TRBV20-1	TRBJ2-1	TRBD2	CSARQTSGRAIEQFF	TGCAGTGCTAGACAGACTAGCGGGAGGGCCATTGAGCAGTTCTTC
few	TRBV7-2	TRBJ2-2	TRBD2	CASSLIAGEVGELFF	TGTGCCAGCAGCCTCATAGCGGGAGAAGTCGGGGAGCTGTTTTTT
many	TRBV6-5	TRBJ1-1	-	CASSYRYSDTEAFF	TGTGCCAGCAGTTACCGTTATTCAGACACTGAAGCTTTCTTT
many	TRBV1	TRBJ2-3	-	CTSSQDGAIWGDTQYF	TGCACCAGCAGCCAAGATGGGGCCATTTGGGGAGATACGCAGTATTTT
many	TRBV20-1	TRBJ2-2	-	CSAGGTLNTGELFF	TGCAGTGCTGGGGGGACCTTGAACACCGGGGAGCTGTTTTTT
-	TRBV28	TRBJ1-5	-	CASSLVGRSNQPQHF	TGTGCCAGCAGTTTGGTCGGGCGTAGCAATCAGCCCCAGCATTTT